This T cell receptor (beta chain) stems from a study of T cells in women clearing cervical HPV infection. Study-level background: Blood came at first lesion visit for cases, post-clearance for controls. General study results and limits: Richness differences could reflect unmeasured T-cell content per sample. CIN3+ cases had significantly higher TCR richness than controls; evenness did not differ.

Clones were read by immunoSEQ multiplex PCR, and TCRdb kept only the in-frame ones, dropping some. This table lists roughly 29,000 clones. This CDR3 contains 14 residues. The J segment lost 2 bases and the V segment lost 1 base, leaving 3 bases of the junction unmatched. Germline V CDR1 and CDR2: GTSNPN, SVGIG (reference sequence). On this clone itself: Its antigen is currently unknown. The read comes to an end 3 residues before the CDR3 does, leaving the germline J gene to fill in the end.

Material: blood buffy coat. V and J are TRBV30 and TRBJ1-1; 8 nucleotides match TRBD1. The sequence was collected from a woman aged 18-70 years with a cervical HPV16 infection that either progressed to CIN3+ or cleared (not recorded which). CDR3 DNA (partial): TGTGCCTGGAGTGCAGGACAGGGAAACACTGAA. Protein product: CAWSAGQGNTE. The whole CDR3 region reads CAWSAGQGNTEAFF.